Presented here are 32 T cell receptor beta chains from one specimen sequenced in a study of T cell responses to AZD1222 COVID-19 vaccine. The repertoire was sequenced with immunoSEQ multiplex PCR; TCRdb's copy has only in-frame clones and lacks some. In the table there are over 95,000 clones, approximately 90% of which are singletons. The input for sequencing was peripheral blood, taken 28 days after the second AZD1222 dose. The receptors stem from an adult who received the AZD1222 COVID-19 vaccine.

The V call is TRBV13, the J call TRBJ1-1; weak D call: TRBD1 (6 bases). Trimming took 4 bases from V and 1 from J, leaving 13 bases between them. This CDR3 has 15 residues. The germline V gene encodes CDR1 PRHDT and CDR2 FYEKMQ (reference sequence). The CDR3, as DNA: TGTGCCAGCAGCTCCCCCACGGACAGGAACACTGAAGCTTTCTTT. It codes for CASSSPTDRNTEAFF. Drawing the rest from reference TRBV13 and TRBJ1-1, the complete variable domain is AAGVIQSPRHLIKEKRETATLKCYPIPRHDTVYWYQQGPGQDPQFLISFYEKMQSDKGSIPDRFSAQQFSDYHSELNMSSLELGDSALYFCASSSPTDRNTEAFFGQGTRLTVV.

This chain uses TRBV13 with TRBJ2-5; TRBD1 or TRBD2 may be the D gene (6 bases each). The germline V gene encodes CDR1 PRHDT and CDR2 FYEKMQ (reference sequence). The length of the CDR3 is 12 residues. V shed 5 bases and J shed 9 bases, with 13 bases lying between them. As DNA, the CDR3 is TGTGCCAGCAGCACGAGGGGGGACTCCCAGTACTTC. It encodes CASSTRGDSQYF.

The V gene is TRBV25-1, the J gene TRBJ1-1; D is undetermined. Germline CDR1 is MGHDK and CDR2 is SYGVNS. Between the trimmed V and J ends, which lost 4 bases and 1 base, there was a span of 4 bases. The CDR3 loop spans 12 amino acids. CDR3 in amino acids: CASSAKNTEAFF. The CDR3 DNA sequence: TGTGCCAGCAGTGCTAAGAACACTGAAGCTTTCTTT.

This clone was detected only a few times. The chain links TRBV19 to TRBJ2-5, with D possibly being TRBD2 (6 bases). The V end lost 7 bases, the J end lost 4 bases, and 16 bases lay between the germline ends. CDR3 length: 14 amino acids. Germline CDR1 and CDR2: LNHDA and SQIVND (reference sequence). This CDR3 is CASIGGDSRETQYF. For the CDR3, the DNA is TGTGCCAGTATCGGAGGGGACTCCAGAGAGACCCAGTACTTC.

This clone was picked up a small number of times. Other nucleotide sequences from this sample produce the same CDR3. The chain uses TRBV15 and TRBJ1-2, with D unclear. V lost 0 bases, J lost 2 bases, and 7 bases lay in between. CDR1 is LNHNV and CDR2 is YYDKDF in the germline V gene (reference sequence). The CDR3 has 14 residues. CDR3 sequence (DNA): TGTGCCACCAGCAGAGATCGGGTGAACTATGGCTACACCTTC. Amino acid sequence: CATSRDRVNYGYTF.

The chain joins TRBV7-2 to TRBJ1-4, with D possibly TRBD1 on 6 matching bases. The CDR3 runs 14 residues. V lost 3 bases to trimming and J lost 8 bases, with 13 bases between them. Germline-derived CDR1 and CDR2 are SGHTA and FQGNSA. The CDR3 sequence: CASSFQQGGEKLFF. CDR3 bases: TGTGCCAGCAGCTTTCAACAGGGAGGGGAAAAACTGTTTTTT.

The chain combines TRBV24-1 with TRBJ1-2; D gene uncertain. The CDR3 totals 14 residues. Between the trimmed V and J ends, which lost 1 base and 8 bases, there was a span of 13 bases. Germline CDR1 reads KGHDR; CDR2 reads SFDVKD. DNA of the CDR3: TGTGCCACCAGTGATTTTCAGCAGAGCGGAGGCTACACCTTC. Amino acids: CATSDFQQSGGYTF.

The chain joins TRBV6-4 to TRBJ2-3; tentatively, D is TRBD2 (6 bases). This CDR3 contains 15 residues. Per the germline V gene, CDR1 is MRHNA and CDR2 is SNTAGT. V lost 5 bases and J 3 bases, leaving 15 bases between the germline ends. CDR3 bases: TGTGCCAGCAGTCTAAACGGGGGAACAACAGATACGCAGTATTTT. Protein product: CASSLNGGTTDTQYF.

The CDR3 DNA sequence: TGTGCCAGCAGGACAGGGGGGAGGGACGAGCAGTACTTC. It is translated as CASRTGGRDEQYF. The rearrangement uses TRBV6-5 and TRBJ2-7; 9 bases line up with TRBD1. Germline-derived CDR1 and CDR2 are MNHEY and SVGAGI. Trimming cost V 6 bases and J 5 bases; bases outside gene matches: 5. This CDR3 region has 13 residues.

Concerning this clone: Within the sample, other DNA sequences also encode this same CDR3. The chain couples TRBV24-1 to TRBJ1-5; maybe TRBD1 (5 bases). CDR1 KGHDR and CDR2 SFDVKD come from the germline V gene. V lost 7 bases to trimming and J lost 2 bases, with 11 bases between them. The CDR3 is 14 residues long. This CDR3 reads CATRGPGGNQPQHF. CDR3 coding DNA: TGTGCCACCAGGGGACCGGGCGGCAATCAGCCCCAGCATTTT.

By sample fraction, this clone is medium-sized. This sequence joins TRBV7-2 and TRBJ2-7; D is uncertain. CDR3 length: 14 residues. The germline V gene has CDR1 SGHTA and CDR2 FQGNSA. Trimming cost V 5 bases and J 6 bases, with 17 bases left between them. Written as DNA, the CDR3 is TGTGCCAGCAGCCCAACTTCTATCGAGCCCGAGCAGTACTTC. It codes for CASSPTSIEPEQYF.

The table lists this clone with a count of one. V and J are TRBV7-2 and TRBJ2-7; TRBD1 matches 7 bases. With 4 bases clipped from V and 1 base from J, the junction kept 4 bases outside the gene matches. This CDR3 is 14 amino acids long. Germline lookup yields CDR1 SGHTA and CDR2 FQGNSA. CDR3 DNA sequence: TGTGCCAGCAGCTCCGGGACAGCTTCCTACGAGCAGTACTTC. Translating it yields CASSSGTASYEQYF.

This clone was seen only once. The J gene is TRBJ2-2, the V gene TRBV19, with D perhaps being TRBD1 or TRBD2 (5 bases each). CDR1 is LNHDA, CDR2 SQIVND, per germline (reference sequence). The CDR3 length is 13 residues. Between the trimmed V and J ends, which lost 1 base and 5 bases, there was a span of 5 bases. The CDR3 DNA reads as TGTGCCAGTAGTATAGGGGGGACCGGGGAGCTGTTTTTT. Translated, it gives CASSIGGTGELFF.

Worth noting for this clone: This sample also contains other DNA sequences that code for the same CDR3. The rearrangement joins TRBV6-5 to TRBJ1-2; 8 nucleotides line up with TRBD1. CDR1 is MNHEY, CDR2 SVGAGI, per germline. V lost 2 bases and J lost 9; bases outside the gene matches: 5. This CDR3 comprises 13 residues. The CDR3 protein is CASSYGQGGSYTF. In nucleotides, the CDR3 is TGTGCCAGCAGTTACGGACAGGGTGGGAGCTACACCTTC.

This chain connects TRBV18 to TRBJ2-1, with TRBD2 identical over 7 bases. The CDR3 has 15 amino acids. Trimming took 0 bases from V and 8 from J; bases not matched to a gene: 7. Germline V gene sequence: CDR1 KGHSH, CDR2 LQKENI. DNA of the CDR3: TGTGCCAGCTCACCACCGGGGGGGTTTGTAGATGAGCAGTTCTTC. Its translation is CASSPPGGFVDEQFF.

This clone has a single count. Written as DNA, the CDR3 is TGTGCCAGCAGTTCCAGCGGGTCCGTGGGTACGCAGTATTTT. Translated: CASSSSGSVGTQYF. The rearrangement uses TRBV28 and TRBJ2-3; D is possibly TRBD2 (6 bases). Trimming left V 4 bases short and J 8 bases short, with 16 bases between. Germline-derived CDR1 and CDR2 are MDHEN and SYDVKM. CDR3 length equals 14 residues.

The chain has TRBV2 and TRBJ1-5; possibly TRBD1 for D (6 bases). CDR1 and CDR2 (germline): SNHLY, FYNNEI. Trimming removed 2 bases from V and 0 bases from J, with 11 bases in between. This CDR3 spans 16 amino acids. The CDR3 region is CASSEQGTYSNQPQHF. In DNA form, the CDR3 reads TGTGCCAGCAGTGAACAGGGGACCTATAGCAATCAGCCCCAGCATTTT. Combining the CDR3 with reference TRBV2 and TRBJ1-5 gives the whole variable domain EPEVTQTPSHQVTQMGQEVILRCVPISNHLYFYWYRQILGQKVEFLVSFYNNEISEKSEIFDDQFSVERPDGSNFTLKIRSTKLEDSAMYFCASSEQGTYSNQPQHFGDGTRLSIL.

The genes are TRBV5-4 and TRBJ1-6; D unresolved. V lost 5 bases, J lost 0 bases, and 12 bases lay in between. The CDR3 covers 16 residues. Germline CDR1 is SGHNT and CDR2 is YYREEE (reference sequence). The CDR3 sequence: CASSVGGGSYNSPLHF. Here the CDR3 DNA reads TGTGCCAGCAGTGTAGGCGGCGGCTCCTATAATTCACCCCTCCACTTT.

The chain is built from TRBV11-2 and TRBJ1-6; 7 bases agree with TRBD1. Trimming took 4 bases from V and 11 from J; bases not matched to a gene: 8. This CDR3 is built from 14 residues. The germline CDR1 and CDR2 sequences are SGHAT and FQNNGV. CDR3 nucleotide sequence: TGTGCCAGCAGCTCCGACAGGGCTTTCACACCCCTCCACTTT. Translating gives CASSSDRAFTPLHF. Full variable domain (remainder filled in from reference TRBV11-2 and TRBJ1-6): EAGVAQSPRYKIIEKRQSVAFWCNPISGHATLYWYQQILGQGPKLLIQFQNNGVVDDSQLPKDRFSAERLKGVDSTLKIQPAKLEDSAVYLCASSSDRAFTPLHFGNGTRLTVT.

The chain employs TRBV28 and TRBJ1-6; 7 nucleotides match TRBD1. The CDR3 runs to 14 residues. V gave up 10 bases and J gave up 10 bases; unmatched junction bases: 13. Germline lookup yields CDR1 MDHEN and CDR2 SYDVKM. The DNA of the CDR3 is TGTGCCACCGAACCTAGCAGGGGGAGATCACCCCTCCACTTT. Amino acids: CATEPSRGRSPLHF. The complete variable domain, with remaining parts taken from reference TRBV28 and TRBJ1-6, reads DVKVTQSSRYLVKRTGEKVFLECVQDMDHENMFWYRQDPGLGLRLIYFSYDVKMKEKGDIPEGYSVSREKKERFSLILESASTNQTSMYLCATEPSRGRSPLHFGNGTRLTVT.

This chain joins TRBV5-1 and TRBJ2-7, with a possible D match to TRBD2 (6 bases). The CDR3 sequence is 15 residues long. Germline loops: CDR1 SGHRS, CDR2 YFSETQ. Trimming stripped 4 bases from V and 6 bases from J, with 20 bases between. The DNA for the CDR3 is TGCGCCAGCAGCGAGGGAGCGGGCGTCGCCGTCGAGCAGTACTTC. This codes for CASSEGAGVAVEQYF.

The rearrangement uses TRBV4-2 and TRBJ2-1; no firm D call. There are 8 residues in the CDR3. The ends were cut back, 5 bases at V and 15 bases at J, with 5 bases in the middle. Looked up from germline, CDR1 is LGHNA and CDR2 is YNFKEQ. CDR3 loop: CASSSAFF. The CDR3 DNA reads as TGTGCCAGCAGCTCAGCGTTCTTC.

The chain combines TRBV5-1 with TRBJ2-3; D remains unclear. Looked up from germline, CDR1 is SGHRS and CDR2 is YFSETQ. V lost 2 bases and J lost 2, with 15 bases in between. The CDR3 runs to 16 residues. CDR3 in DNA: TGCGCCAGCAGCTTAAGAGGCTGGAGAAACACAGATACGCAGTATTTT. Its protein product is CASSLRGWRNTDTQYF.

The rearrangement links TRBV3-1 (or the pseudogene TRBV3-2) to TRBJ1-1; D gene uncertain. CDR1 is LGHDT, CDR2 YNNKEL, per germline (reference sequence). CDR3 length: 14 amino acids. Trimming stripped 0 bases from V and 1 base from J, with 6 bases between. For the CDR3, the DNA is TGTGCCAGCAGCCAAGAAACAGAGAACACTGAAGCTTTCTTT. Translation: CASSQETENTEAFF.

This clone was seen a single time. The CDR3 here is CASSSRPGLAGGLRYNEQFF. CDR3 DNA: TGCGCCAGCAGCTCCAGACCTGGGCTAGCGGGAGGTTTAAGGTACAATGAGCAGTTCTTC. The J gene is TRBJ2-1, the V gene TRBV5-1, with 11 bases that match TRBD2. The germline V gene encodes CDR1 SGHRS and CDR2 YFSETQ. With 3 bases clipped from V and 4 bases from J, the junction kept 18 bases outside the gene matches. There are 20 residues in the CDR3.

V and J are TRBV20-1 and TRBJ2-5, with TRBD2 matching 8 bases. Germline loops: CDR1 DFQATT, CDR2 SNEGSKA (reference sequence). The CDR3 extends over 14 amino acids. Trimming at V came to 3 bases and at J to 5 bases, leaving 8 bases not matched to a gene. CDR3 residues: CSASSLAGWETQYF. The CDR3 DNA reads TGCAGTGCTAGTTCGTTAGCGGGATGGGAGACCCAGTACTTC.

CDR3 in amino acids: CASSRDAQQETQYF. The CDR3 region has the DNA TGCGCCAGCAGCAGGGACGCACAACAAGAGACCCAGTACTTC. The V gene is TRBV5-1, the J gene TRBJ2-5; either TRBD1 or TRBD2 may supply D (5 bases each). Germline V gene sequence: CDR1 SGHRS, CDR2 YFSETQ. Trimming left V 4 bases short and J 2 bases short, with 12 bases between. The CDR3 has 14 residues.

Sample share makes this clone medium-sized. The chain joins TRBV28 to TRBJ1-6, with 10 bases matching TRBD1. The germline CDR1 and CDR2 sequences are MDHEN and SYDVKM. With V trimmed by 4 bases and J by 7 bases, 19 bases remained unmatched. The length of the CDR3 is 20 residues. Here the CDR3 DNA reads TGTGCCAGCAGTTCCGGGACAGGGGAAGAGGTACTTCTAAGAAATTCACCCCTCCACTTT. Protein product: CASSSGTGEEVLLRNSPLHF.

This clone appeared once. The chain employs TRBV6-6 and TRBJ2-7, with D tentatively TRBD1 (6 bases). Germline V gives CDR1 MNHNY, CDR2 SVGAGI (reference sequence). Trimming took off 0 bases at V and 5 bases at J, with 17 bases between the two ends. The CDR3 is made up of 16 amino acids. The CDR3 spells CASSYSKGKGVDEQYF. CDR3 nucleotide sequence: TGTGCCAGCAGTTACTCGAAGGGGAAGGGGGTCGACGAGCAGTACTTC.

CDR3 sequence reads: CASSLVGGISYNEQFF. CDR3 nucleotides: TGTGCCAGCAGTTTGGTCGGGGGGATCTCCTACAATGAGCAGTTCTTC. The chain couples TRBV28 to TRBJ2-1, with 7 bases aligning to TRBD2. J lost 0 bases, V lost 3 bases, and 5 bases had no gene match. Germline V gene data show CDR1 as MDHEN and CDR2 as SYDVKM. This CDR3 contains 16 residues.

In the case of this clone: The junction does not match germline at one end; this may be a read error. CDR3 bases: TGTGCCAGCAGTTTAGCGGGGAGCAATGAGCAGTTCTTC. Translation gives CASSLAGSNEQFF. This chain uses TRBV11-2 with TRBJ2-1; 8 bases agree with TRBD2. The CDR3 totals 13 residues. Germline V gives CDR1 SGHAT, CDR2 FQNNGV.

This chain uses TRBV27 with TRBJ2-6; D uncertain. V lost 3 bases, J lost 0 bases, and 6 bases lay in between. CDR3 length: 15 residues. Germline V gene data show CDR1 as MNHEY and CDR2 as SMNVEV (reference sequence). The CDR3 bases are TGTGCCAGCAGTTTTGGGCGCTCTGGGGCCAACGTCCTGACTTTC. Translating it yields CASSFGRSGANVLTF. Full variable domain (missing parts from reference TRBV27 and TRBJ2-6): EAQVTQNPRYLITVTGKKLTVTCSQNMNHEYMSWYRQDPGLGLRQIYYSMNVEVTDKGDVPEGYKVSRKEKRNFPLILESPSPNQTSLYFCASSFGRSGANVLTFGAGSRLTVL.